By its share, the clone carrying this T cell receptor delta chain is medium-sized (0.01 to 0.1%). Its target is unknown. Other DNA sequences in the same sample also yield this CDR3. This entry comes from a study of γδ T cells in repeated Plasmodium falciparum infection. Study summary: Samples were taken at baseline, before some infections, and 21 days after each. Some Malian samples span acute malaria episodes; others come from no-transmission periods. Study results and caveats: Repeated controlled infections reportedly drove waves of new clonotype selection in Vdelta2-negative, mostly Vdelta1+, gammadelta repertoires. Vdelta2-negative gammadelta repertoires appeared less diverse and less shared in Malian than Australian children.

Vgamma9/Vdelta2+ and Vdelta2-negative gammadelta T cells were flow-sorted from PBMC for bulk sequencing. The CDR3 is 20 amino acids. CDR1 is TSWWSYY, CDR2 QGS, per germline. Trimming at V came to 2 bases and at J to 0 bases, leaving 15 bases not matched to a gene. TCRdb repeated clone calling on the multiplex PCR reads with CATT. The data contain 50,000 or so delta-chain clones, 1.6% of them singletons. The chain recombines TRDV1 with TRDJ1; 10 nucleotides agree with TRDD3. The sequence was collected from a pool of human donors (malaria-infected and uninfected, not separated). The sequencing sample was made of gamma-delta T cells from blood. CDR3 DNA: TGTGCTCTTGGGGAAGACCGTATCCTTCTTACTGGGGGATACACCGATAAACTCATCTTT. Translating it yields CALGEDRILLTGGYTDKLIF.